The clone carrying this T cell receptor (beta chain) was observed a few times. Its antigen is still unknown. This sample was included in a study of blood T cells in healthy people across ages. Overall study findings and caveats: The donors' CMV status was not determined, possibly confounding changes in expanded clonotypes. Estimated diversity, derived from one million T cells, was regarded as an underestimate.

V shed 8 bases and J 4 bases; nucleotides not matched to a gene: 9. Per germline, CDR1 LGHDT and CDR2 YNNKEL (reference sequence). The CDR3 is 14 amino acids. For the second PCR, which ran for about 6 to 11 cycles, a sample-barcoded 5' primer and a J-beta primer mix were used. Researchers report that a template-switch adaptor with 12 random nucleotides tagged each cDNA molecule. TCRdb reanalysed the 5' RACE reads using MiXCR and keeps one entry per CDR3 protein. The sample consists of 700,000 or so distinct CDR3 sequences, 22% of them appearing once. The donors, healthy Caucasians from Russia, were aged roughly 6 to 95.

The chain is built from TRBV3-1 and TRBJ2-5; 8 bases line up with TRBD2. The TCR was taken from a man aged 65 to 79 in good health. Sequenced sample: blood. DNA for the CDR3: TGTGCCAGCGGGACTAGGGTGGCAGGAGAGACCCAGTACTTC. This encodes CASGTRVAGETQYF.